This entry lists 27 T cell receptor beta chains sequenced from one sample in a study of T-cell reconstitution after alpha-beta-depleted transplantation in children (dated by TCRdb to 2015 to 2016). The library was produced with PCR. The instrument was an Illumina HiSeq 2500. TCR library preparation used molecular barcoding, with unique molecular identifiers applied to normalize quantification of the TCRbeta repertoire. Using fastp at Q25 and MiXCR, TCRdb reprocessed the public reads and kept productive beta chains. Every distinct CDR3 protein forms one entry, paired with its most common genes and DNA. A total of roughly 500,000 distinct CDR3 sequences appear in this sample, more than 9% of them only once. The ten largest clones take up just over 2% of the sample. In the paper's terms, the treatment or condition label means: allogeneic hematopoietic cell transplantation with graft depleted of TCRalphabeta T cells and CD19 B cells.

Source: PBMCs, taken before TCRalphabeta/CD19-depleted stem cell transplant. Source of these receptors: a child aged 2-15 years with inherited bone marrow failure, due to receive a stem cell transplant.

This clonotype has more than one count but fewer than ten. The V and J genes are TRBV5-4 and TRBJ2-7, with 7 bases aligning to TRBD2. V was pared by 4 bases and J by 3 bases, with 13 bases of the junction left unmatched. This CDR3 is 16 amino acids long. Germline V CDR1 and CDR2: SGHNT, YYREEE (reference sequence). CDR3 bases: TGTGCCAGCAGCGCGACTGGCCGGGACTATCTCTACGAGCAGTACTTC. Its protein product is CASSATGRDYLYEQYF.

This clonotype was seen repeatedly, ten times or more. This chain joins TRBV5-1 and TRBJ2-7; tentative D call: TRBD2 (5 bases). V was shortened by 0 bases and J by 3 bases, with 10 bases between the two germline ends. The CDR3 contains 14 residues. CDR1 and CDR2 (germline): SGHRS, YFSETQ. The CDR3: CASSLEIGGYEQYF. As DNA, the CDR3 is TGCGCCAGCAGCTTGGAAATAGGAGGCTACGAGCAGTACTTC. Full variable domain (outside the CDR3, taken from reference TRBV5-1 and TRBJ2-7): KAGVTQTPRYLIKTRGQQVTLSCSPISGHRSVSWYQQTPGQGLQFLFEYFSETQRNKGNFPGRFSGRQFSNSRSEMNVSTLELGDSALYLCASSLEIGGYEQYFGPGTRLTVT.

This clonotype was found many times. The V and J genes are TRBV27 and TRBJ2-5, with 16 bases matching TRBD2. V was clipped by 5 bases and J by 5 bases; unmatched bases: 11. This CDR3 region has 18 residues. The germline V gene has CDR1 MNHEY and CDR2 SMNVEV (reference sequence). CDR3 residues: CASSPGLAGGPGWETQYF. CDR3 coding DNA: TGTGCCAGCAGTCCGGGACTAGCGGGAGGGCCTGGATGGGAGACCCAGTACTTC.

This clonotype was detected many times. This rearrangement joins TRBV4-1 to TRBJ2-3, with TRBD2 identical over 13 bases. The germline CDR1 and CDR2 sequences are MGHRA and YSYEKL. This CDR3 comprises 15 residues. With V trimmed by 3 bases and J by 4 bases, 1 base remained unmatched. The DNA of the CDR3 is TGCGCCAGCAGCCATGGACTAGCGGGAGCAGATACGCAGTATTTT. It translates to CASSHGLAGADTQYF.

This clonotype came up many times. This chain connects TRBV7-8 to TRBJ1-4; 12 nucleotides line up with TRBD1. The V segment lost 3 bases and the J segment 6 bases; nucleotides outside the gene matches: 5. Germline V gene lookup returns CDR1 SGHVS and CDR2 FQNEAQ. This CDR3 comprises 16 residues. The CDR3: CASSLGQGATYEKLFF. The CDR3 DNA follows: TGTGCCAGCAGCTTGGGACAGGGGGCTACGTATGAAAAACTGTTTTTT.

There are many counts of this clonotype. The CDR3 region has the DNA TGCGCCAGCAGCTCCGGGCGCTCTGGGGCCAACGTCCTGACTTTC. Protein sequence: CASSSGRSGANVLTF. The chain combines TRBV5-1 with TRBJ2-6; D uncertain. The CDR3 spans 15 residues. Germline CDR1 SGHRS, CDR2 YFSETQ. V was trimmed by 3 bases and J by 0 bases, leaving 7 bases between them.

This clonotype was recorded a few times. This chain connects TRBV19 to TRBJ2-1; 8 positions match TRBD2. In germline, CDR1 is LNHDA, CDR2 SQIVND (reference sequence). Unmatched junction bases numbered 13, after V lost 8 bases and J lost 4 bases. The CDR3 sequence is 16 residues long. The CDR3 loop reads CASRMLASGLYNEQFF. The DNA of the CDR3 is TGTGCCAGTCGGATGTTGGCTAGCGGGCTATACAATGAGCAGTTCTTC.

This clonotype has a count of ten or more. CDR3 amino acids: CASSLTGPADTQYF. The CDR3 DNA sequence: TGTGCCAGCAGTTTAACAGGGCCGGCAGATACGCAGTATTTT. The chain carries TRBV27 and TRBJ2-3, with a weak D call TRBD1 (6 bases). Germline loops: CDR1 MNHEY, CDR2 SMNVEV (reference sequence). Trimming removed 2 bases at V and 4 bases at J, with 10 bases between. This CDR3 is 14 amino acids long.

A word on this clonotype: This may be a read error, as it is one base from a much larger clone. The chain has TRBV27 and TRBJ1-1, with unresolved D. The CDR3 has 14 amino acids. CDR1 and CDR2 (germline): MNHEY, SMNVEV (reference sequence). V gave up 2 bases and J gave up 5 bases, with 12 bases separating them. CDR3 coding DNA: TGTGCCAGCAGTTTAACAGCGGCGTGGACTGAAGCTTTCTTT. Translated: CASSLTAAWTEAFF.

The rearrangement joins TRBV10-2 to TRBJ2-6, with D perhaps TRBD2 (5 bases). This CDR3 is built from 15 residues. V shed 3 bases and J shed 3 bases, with 9 bases lying between them. Germline loops: CDR1 WSHSY, CDR2 SAAADI. The DNA of the CDR3 is TGCGCCAGCAGTGACCGGGGTCATGGGGCCAACGTCCTGACTTTC. The encoded protein is CASSDRGHGANVLTF.

This clonotype was found many times. CDR3 DNA: TGCAGTGCTAGAGATCAACGGGTAACCGGCGAGCAGTACTTC. Protein product: CSARDQRVTGEQYF. V is TRBV20-1 and J is TRBJ2-7; the D is unclear. CDR1 DFQATT and CDR2 SNEGSKA come from the germline V gene (reference sequence). The V gene lost 0 bases and the J gene lost 6 bases, with 15 bases spanning the gap. The CDR3 covers 14 residues.

This clonotype was seen ten or more times. The rearrangement joins TRBV6-1 to TRBJ2-3; possibly TRBD2 for D (5 bases). Trimming took off 5 bases at V and 4 bases at J, with 19 bases between the two ends. Germline V gene data show CDR1 as MNHNS and CDR2 as SASEGT. CDR3 length: 16 residues. DNA for the CDR3: TGTGCCAGCAGTCCCCCCCGAGGGAGAGCCTCAGATACGCAGTATTTT. Translated: CASSPPRGRASDTQYF.

This clonotype was found many times. The chain uses TRBV7-2 and TRBJ2-2; 11 bases are a match to TRBD2. The germline V gene encodes CDR1 SGHTA and CDR2 FQGNSA. CDR3 length equals 17 residues. The trim removed 3 bases at V and 3 bases at J, leaving 6 bases unmatched. CDR3 in DNA: TGTGCCAGCAGCTTCCTGACTAGCGGGAAGTACACCGGGGAGCTGTTTTTT. It translates to CASSFLTSGKYTGELFF.

This chain uses TRBV4-3 with TRBJ2-7, with D possibly matching TRBD2 (5 bases). The V gene's germline CDR1 is LGHNA and CDR2 YSLEER. The CDR3 is made up of 16 amino acids. Trimming took off 0 bases at V and 2 bases at J, with 14 bases between the two ends. CDR3 coding DNA: TGCGCCAGCAGCCAAGATAGTGTCGGACTGGCCTACGAGCAGTACTTC. The encoded protein is CASSQDSVGLAYEQYF.

Only a few counts were recorded for this clonotype. V is TRBV6-2 or TRBV6-3 and J is TRBJ1-4; the D is unclear. This CDR3 has 15 residues. V was shortened by 4 bases and J by 3 bases, with 12 bases between the two germline ends. Looked up from germline, CDR1 is MNHEY and CDR2 is SVGEGT. In nucleotides, the CDR3 is TGTGCCAGCAGTTCTGGAATCGCGGCTAATGAAAAACTGTTTTTT. This sequence encodes CASSSGIAANEKLFF.

This clonotype has a count of ten or more. The V gene is TRBV20-1, the J gene TRBJ2-1, with D perhaps being TRBD1 or TRBD2 (6 bases each). Trimming removed 5 bases from V and 15 bases from J, with 17 bases in between. The CDR3 runs to 11 residues. Germline lookup yields CDR1 DFQATT and CDR2 SNEGSKA (reference sequence). The CDR3 loop is CSAERGVGRFF. Written as DNA, the CDR3 is TGCAGTGCTGAGAGGGGGGTCGGGAGGTTCTTC.

This clonotype was detected ten times or more. The chain employs TRBV6-2 or TRBV6-3 and TRBJ1-4, with no clear D. The V gene lost 6 bases and the J gene lost 10 bases, with 9 bases spanning the gap. This CDR3 contains 11 residues. Germline values: CDR1 MNHEY, CDR2 SVGEGT. CDR3 coding DNA: TGTGCCAGCAGCCGGACCGGAAAACTGTTTTTT. This encodes CASSRTGKLFF.

This clonotype occurred many times. The J gene is TRBJ2-1, the V gene TRBV27; tentatively, D is TRBD2 (6 bases). The CDR3 length is 15 residues. Trimming removed 1 base from V and 2 bases from J, with 9 bases in between. Germline V gene data show CDR1 as MNHEY and CDR2 as SMNVEV (reference sequence). In nucleotides, the CDR3 is TGTGCCAGCAGTTTATTGGAGGGACCCTACAATGAGCAGTTCTTC. It is translated as CASSLLEGPYNEQFF.

At least ten counts were recorded for this clonotype. This chain connects TRBV29-1 to TRBJ2-7; 7 nucleotides match TRBD2. V was clipped by 1 base and J by 0 bases; unmatched bases: 12. CDR1 is SQVTM and CDR2 is ANQGSEA in the germline V gene. The length of the CDR3 is 17 residues. CDR3 region: CSVEVLPRGGLSYEQYF. Written as DNA, the CDR3 is TGCAGCGTTGAAGTCCTTCCCCGCGGGGGACTCTCCTACGAGCAGTACTTC.

This clonotype was counted many times. The chain employs TRBV4-3 and TRBJ1-1; D is unresolved. Germline values: CDR1 LGHNA, CDR2 YSLEER. This CDR3 has 15 residues. The ends were cut back, 3 bases at V and 0 bases at J, with 11 bases in the middle. DNA of the CDR3: TGCGCCAGCAGCCAGGTACACTTCATGAACACTGAAGCTTTCTTT. Amino acids: CASSQVHFMNTEAFF.

This clonotype was detected ten times or more. This chain uses TRBV29-1 with TRBJ1-1; tentatively, D is TRBD1 (5 bases). This CDR3 region has 12 residues. The germline gives CDR1 SQVTM, CDR2 ANQGSEA. V was pared by 0 bases and J by 7 bases, with 9 bases between. The CDR3 DNA reads as TGCAGCGTTGAAGACAGGGAGAATGAAGCTTTCTTT. Its translation: CSVEDRENEAFF.

The table lists this clonotype with many counts. This rearrangement joins TRBV5-8 to TRBJ2-1; 9 nucleotides agree with TRBD1. J was trimmed by 15 bases and V by 4 bases; bases with no gene match: 8. Germline loops: CDR1 SGHTS, CDR2 YDEGEE. This CDR3 comprises 12 residues. CDR3 DNA sequence: TGTGCCAGCAGCATACACAGGGGGCGTGTGTTCTTC. Protein: CASSIHRGRVFF.

This clonotype was seen only a few times. The chain employs TRBV20-1 and TRBJ2-7; tentative D call: TRBD2 (5 bases). The V end was cut by 1 base, the J end by 3 bases, with 16 bases between. This CDR3 is 15 amino acids long. The germline V gene encodes CDR1 DFQATT and CDR2 SNEGSKA (reference sequence). CDR3 nucleotide sequence: TGCAGTGCTAGAGGGCTAGCAGTCTTGGGCTACGAGCAGTACTTC. The encoded protein is CSARGLAVLGYEQYF.

This clonotype occurred many times. This rearrangement joins TRBV28 to TRBJ1-6; no clear D. V lost 1 base to trimming and J lost 10 bases, with 14 bases between them. The CDR3 contains 15 residues. CDR1 is MDHEN and CDR2 is SYDVKM in the germline V gene. The CDR3 loop is CASSLFRPRWSPLHF. The CDR3 region has the DNA TGTGCCAGCAGTTTATTTCGGCCGCGGTGGTCACCCCTCCACTTT.

This clonotype was detected ten times or more. The V gene is TRBV29-1, the J gene TRBJ2-7; either TRBD1 or TRBD2 may supply D (5 bases each). The germline CDR1 and CDR2 sequences are SQVTM and ANQGSEA. The CDR3 length is 18 residues. Trimming shortened V by 1 base and J by 2 bases, and 24 bases separated the two germline ends. CDR3 DNA: TGCAGCGTTGAAGGGATCTCCGGGGCCGACCTTCAACCCTACGAGCAGTACTTC. Residues: CSVEGISGADLQPYEQYF.

This clonotype was picked up one time. Since a much larger clone is just one base distant, this may be a read error. V gene TRBV20-1 combines with J gene TRBJ2-2; D is perhaps TRBD2 (6 bases). The CDR3 has 16 amino acids. Germline CDR1 is DFQATT and CDR2 is SNEGSKA (reference sequence). The CDR3 sequence: CRARDLADSNTGELFF. In DNA, the CDR3 is TGCCGTGCTAGAGATTTAGCGGATTCTAACACCGGGGAGCTGTTTTTT.

This clonotype showed up many times. This chain links TRBV5-1 with TRBJ1-2; no reliable D call. Trimming cost V 0 bases and J 4 bases, with 13 bases left between them. The CDR3 spans 15 residues. Germline V lookup: CDR1 SGHRS, CDR2 YFSETQ. The CDR3 coding sequence is TGCGCCAGCAGCTTGGTTCAGGACTCCGGCTATGGCTACACCTTC. Amino acids: CASSLVQDSGYGYTF.